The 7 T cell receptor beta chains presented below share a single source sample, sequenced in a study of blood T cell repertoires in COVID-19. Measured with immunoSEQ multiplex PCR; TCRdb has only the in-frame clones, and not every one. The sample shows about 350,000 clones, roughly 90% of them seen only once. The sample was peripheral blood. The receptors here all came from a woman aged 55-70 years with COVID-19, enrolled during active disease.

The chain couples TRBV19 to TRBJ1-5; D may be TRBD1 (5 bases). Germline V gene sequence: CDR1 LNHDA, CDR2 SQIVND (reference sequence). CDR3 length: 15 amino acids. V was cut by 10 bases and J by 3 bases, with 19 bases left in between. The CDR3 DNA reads TGTGCCACAACCGGGGGGATACCTAACAATCAGCCCCAGCATTTT. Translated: CATTGGIPNNQPQHF. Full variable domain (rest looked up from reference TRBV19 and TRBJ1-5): DGGITQSPKYLFRKEGQNVTLSCEQNLNHDAMYWYRQDPGQGLRLIYYSQIVNDFQKGDIAEGYSVSREKKESFPLTVTSAQKNPTAFYLCATTGGIPNNQPQHFGDGTRLSIL.

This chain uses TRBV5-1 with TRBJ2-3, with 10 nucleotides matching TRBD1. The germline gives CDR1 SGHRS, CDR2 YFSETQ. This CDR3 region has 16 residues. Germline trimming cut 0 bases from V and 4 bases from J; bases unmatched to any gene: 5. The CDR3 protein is CASSLAGTGAADTQYF. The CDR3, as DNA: TGCGCCAGCAGCTTGGCCGGGACAGGGGCCGCAGATACGCAGTATTTT.

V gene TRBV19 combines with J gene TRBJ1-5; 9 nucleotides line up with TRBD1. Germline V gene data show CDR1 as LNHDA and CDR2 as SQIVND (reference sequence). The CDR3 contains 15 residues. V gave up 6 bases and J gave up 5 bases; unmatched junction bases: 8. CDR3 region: CASSPYRGRDQPQHF. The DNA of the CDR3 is TGTGCCAGTAGCCCCTACAGGGGGCGGGATCAGCCCCAGCATTTT.

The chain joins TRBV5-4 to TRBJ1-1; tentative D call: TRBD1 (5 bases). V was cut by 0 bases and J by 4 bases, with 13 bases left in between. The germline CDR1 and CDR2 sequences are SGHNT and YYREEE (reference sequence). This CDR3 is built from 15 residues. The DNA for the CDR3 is TGTGCCAGCAGCTTGGCTGGAGTAAGGGGCACTGAAGCTTTCTTT. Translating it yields CASSLAGVRGTEAFF.

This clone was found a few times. CDR3 sequence: CATRQGGRAEAFF. CDR3 sequence (DNA): TGTGCCACCAGACAGGGAGGGAGAGCTGAAGCTTTCTTT. The chain uses TRBV6-5 and TRBJ1-1; 7 nucleotides agree with TRBD1. CDR3 length: 13 amino acids. The J segment lost 6 bases and the V segment lost 10 bases, leaving 11 bases of the junction unmatched. The germline gives CDR1 MNHEY, CDR2 SVGAGI.

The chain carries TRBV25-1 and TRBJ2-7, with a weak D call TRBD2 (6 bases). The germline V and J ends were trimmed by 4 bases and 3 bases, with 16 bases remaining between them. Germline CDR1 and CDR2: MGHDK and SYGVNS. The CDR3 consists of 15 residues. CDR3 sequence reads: CASSAIAGNHYEQYF. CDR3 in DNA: TGTGCCAGCAGTGCCATCGCGGGGAACCACTACGAGCAGTACTTC.

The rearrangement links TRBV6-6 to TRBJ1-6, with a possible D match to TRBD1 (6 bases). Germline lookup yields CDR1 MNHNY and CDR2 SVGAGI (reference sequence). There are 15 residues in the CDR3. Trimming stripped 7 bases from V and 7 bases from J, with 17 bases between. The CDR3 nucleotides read TGTGCCAGCATCGACAGTACAGGGCTCAATTCACCCCTCCACTTT. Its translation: CASIDSTGLNSPLHF.